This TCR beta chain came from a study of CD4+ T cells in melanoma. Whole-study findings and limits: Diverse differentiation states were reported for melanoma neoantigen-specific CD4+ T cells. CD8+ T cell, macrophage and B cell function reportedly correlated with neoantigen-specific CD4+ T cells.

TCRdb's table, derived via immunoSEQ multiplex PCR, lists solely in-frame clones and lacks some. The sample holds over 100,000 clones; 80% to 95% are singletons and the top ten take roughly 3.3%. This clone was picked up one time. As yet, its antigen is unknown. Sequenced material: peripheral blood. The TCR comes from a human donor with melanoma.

This CDR3 is CASSSSGRGGDTQYF. The CDR3 DNA reads TGTGCCAGCAGCTCGAGCGGGAGAGGCGGAGATACGCAGTATTTT. The V gene is TRBV7-9, the J gene TRBJ2-3; 8 positions match TRBD2. The germline gives CDR1 SEHNR, CDR2 FQNEAQ (reference sequence). With V trimmed by 4 bases and J by 5 bases, 8 bases remained unmatched. The CDR3 consists of 15 residues.